These 14 T cell receptor beta chains share one sample of origin, sequenced in a study of lymphopenia after photon versus proton radiotherapy. TCRdb's copy holds only in-frame clones and misses some; the assay was immunoSEQ multiplex PCR. The sample carries tens of thousands of clones, under 95% recorded once. The input for sequencing was peripheral blood, taken from a patient treated with photon-based radiotherapy. All receptors come from a woman between 40 and 55 years old with cholangiocarcinoma.

This chain uses TRBV14 with TRBJ2-1; D ambiguous. Germline V lookup: CDR1 SGHDN, CDR2 FVKESK. The CDR3 consists of 13 residues. Trimming removed 5 bases at V and 9 bases at J, with 14 bases between. The CDR3 protein is CASSDGRLTEQFF. For the CDR3, the DNA is TGTGCCAGCAGCGACGGAAGGTTGACTGAGCAGTTCTTC.

A word on this clone: Its ends do not fully match the called genes, so a read error is possible. The CDR3 is CLAGPPYTDTQYF. The CDR3 DNA follows: TGCCTAGCAGGCCCCCCTTACACAGATACGCAGTATTTT. V is TRBV6-6 and J is TRBJ2-3; D is perhaps TRBD2 (5 bases). The CDR3 is 13 amino acids. From germline, CDR1 is MNHNY and CDR2 SVGAGI (reference sequence).

CDR3 amino acids: CASSGLGGQREMAQYF. DNA of the CDR3: TGTGCCAGCAGTGGACTAGGGGGGCAGCGGGAAATGGCGCAGTACTTC. The chain uses TRBV28 and TRBJ2-7, with D possibly TRBD2 on 7 matching bases. V was trimmed by 5 bases and J by 9 bases, leaving 26 bases between them. CDR1 and CDR2 (germline): MDHEN, SYDVKM. The CDR3 is 16 amino acids.

The chain has TRBV5-1 and TRBJ1-1; D gene ambiguous. CDR3 length: 16 amino acids. Germline assignment: CDR1 SGHRS and CDR2 YFSETQ. Deletions cut 4 bases from V and 1 base from J, with 17 bases between. The CDR3 loop reads CASSPEGTARNTEAFF. CDR3 nucleotides: TGCGCCAGCAGCCCCGAGGGTACAGCTAGGAACACTGAAGCTTTCTTT.

The V and J genes are TRBV30 and TRBJ2-7; 8 bases are shared with TRBD2. Germline V gives CDR1 GTSNPN, CDR2 SVGIG (reference sequence). V was pared by 2 bases and J by 4 bases, with 1 base of the junction left unmatched. This CDR3 is 12 amino acids long. The CDR3 DNA is TGTGCCTGGAGTTCGGGAGGGTACGAGCAGTACTTC. It translates to CAWSSGGYEQYF.

Concerning this clone: This CDR3 is also generated by other DNA sequences in the sample. This rearrangement joins TRBV4-1 to TRBJ1-5; 8 bases are a match to TRBD1. CDR1 MGHRA and CDR2 YSYEKL come from the germline V gene. CDR3 length: 15 amino acids. The V gene end was trimmed by 0 bases and the J gene end by 7 bases; junction bases not matched to a gene: 5. CDR3 residues: CASSQEVTGDQPQHF. In DNA, the CDR3 is TGCGCCAGCAGCCAAGAGGTGACAGGGGACCAGCCCCAGCATTTT.

Judged by abundance, this clone is medium-sized. The genes are TRBV15 and TRBJ2-7; D perhaps matches TRBD2 (6 bases). V dropped 0 bases and J dropped 6 bases, with 12 bases sitting between them. Germline assignment: CDR1 LNHNV and CDR2 YYDKDF (reference sequence). The CDR3 runs 14 residues. As DNA, the CDR3 is TGTGCCACCAGCAGAGATGTAGGAGGGTCCGAGCAGTACTTC. Translated, it gives CATSRDVGGSEQYF.

On this clone itself: Since a far larger clone is one base different, this is likely a read error. The J gene is TRBJ1-1, the V gene TRBV28; TRBD1 might be the D (5 bases). V lost 6 bases and J 5 bases, leaving 19 bases between the germline ends. Germline V lookup: CDR1 MDHEN, CDR2 SYDVKM. The CDR3 is 15 amino acids. This CDR3 is CASSPPRDAGTEAFF. The CDR3 DNA is TGTGCCAGCAGCCCTCCGCGGGACGCGGGGACTGAAGCTTTCTTT. Looking up the rest from reference TRBV28 and TRBJ1-1 gives the full variable domain: DVKVTQSSRYLVKRTGEKVFLECVQDMDHENMFWYRQDPGLGLRLIYFSYDVKMKEKGDIPEGYSVSREKKERFSLILESASTNQTSMYLCASSPPRDAGTEAFFGQGTRLTVV.

This rearrangement joins TRBV2 to TRBJ1-4; maybe TRBD1 (6 bases). CDR1 SNHLY and CDR2 FYNNEI come from the germline V gene. The V end lost 6 bases, the J end lost 2 bases, and 10 bases lay between the germline ends. The CDR3 spans 14 residues. The CDR3 region is CASRLTGTNEKLFF. CDR3 sequence (DNA): TGTGCCAGCAGACTCACAGGGACTAATGAAAAACTGTTTTTT.

V gene TRBV27 combines with J gene TRBJ1-2, with 9 bases lining up with TRBD1. The CDR3 length is 17 residues. Germline lookup yields CDR1 MNHEY and CDR2 SMNVEV (reference sequence). Unmatched junction bases numbered 11, after V lost 2 bases and J lost 4 bases. CDR3 DNA: TGTGCCAGCAGTTTAGTCCAGGGGGGACAGGGAGGCTATGGCTACACCTTC. As protein: CASSLVQGGQGGYGYTF.

The chain combines TRBV6-6 with TRBJ1-2; possible D gene TRBD1, 5 bases. Germline V lookup: CDR1 MNHNY, CDR2 SVGAGI (reference sequence). The CDR3 has 11 residues. The V end lost 6 bases, the J end lost 12 bases, and 14 bases lay between the germline ends. The CDR3 DNA reads TGTGCCAGCAGCAATGGCGGGGGGAACACCTTC. It codes for CASSNGGGNTF.

The genes are TRBV29-1 and TRBJ2-1; 9 bases line up with TRBD2. Germline values: CDR1 SQVTM, CDR2 ANQGSEA. Unmatched junction bases numbered 11, after V lost 6 bases and J lost 5 bases. The CDR3 length is 15 residues. The CDR3 sequence is CSVRGWLAGNNEQFF. The CDR3 DNA follows: TGCAGCGTCCGAGGGTGGCTAGCGGGAAACAATGAGCAGTTCTTC.

The gene calls are TRBV5-4 and TRBJ2-1, with TRBD1 as a possible D gene (5 bases). This CDR3 has 13 amino acids. Trimming left V 3 bases short and J 5 bases short, with 9 bases between. Germline lookup yields CDR1 SGHNT and CDR2 YYREEE (reference sequence). The CDR3: CASSSTANNEQFF. CDR3 bases: TGTGCCAGCAGCTCGACAGCGAACAATGAGCAGTTCTTC.

Here the CDR3 reads CASSRIKGKRDNESGRLGSYEQYF. For the CDR3, the DNA is TGTGCCAGCAGCCGCATAAAGGGGAAACGGGACAATGAAAGCGGGAGGTTAGGATCCTACGAGCAGTACTTC. The chain carries TRBV14 and TRBJ2-7; 9 bases fit TRBD2. CDR1 and CDR2 from the germline V gene are SGHDN and FVKESK. J gave up 1 base and V 4 bases, and 32 bases lay outside the gene matches. CDR3 length: 24 amino acids.